The 30 T cell receptor beta chains listed next were all sequenced from one sample in a study of tissue T cells after allogeneic stem cell transplantation. The sample's time point: mouse harvest day 7 after allogeneic transplant. Each mouse received 10^7 T-cell-depleted marrow cells plus 10^6 splenic CD5+ T cells by tail vein. TCRdb's table, derived via immunoSEQ multiplex PCR, lists solely in-frame clones and lacks some. The table has 7,500 to 9,000 clones, roughly 45% seen once. Sequencing was done on a sample of skin. These receptors all come from a female BALB/c mouse given C57BL/6 T cells with graft-versus-host disease after an allogeneic hematopoietic cell transplant.

Regarding this clone: Each gene name is a mouse one. Read coverage stops 1 residue before the CDR3 terminus; the germline J gene supplies the remainder. The rearrangement uses TRBV2 and TRBJ2-7; a possible D gene is TRBD2 (5 bases). The CDR3 is made up of 14 amino acids. From germline, CDR1 is LGHNA and CDR2 YSYQKL. V lost 2 bases and J lost 0, with 8 bases in between. Incomplete CDR3 DNA: TGTGCCAGCAGCCAATTCTGGGTCTCCTATGAACAGTAC. Protein product: CASSQFWVSYEQY. From start to end, the CDR3 is CASSQFWVSYEQYF.

Regarding this clone: Genes here carry mouse names. The read is 1 residue too short to cover the CDR3 end, so that end is filled in from the germline J gene. J is TRBJ2-3 and V is TRBV20; 10 bases line up with TRBD2. Losses at the gene ends were 1 base for V and 2 bases for J; bases not matched to a gene: 3. The CDR3 length is 15 residues. The germline CDR1 and CDR2 sequences are GFQATS and STVNSAI. CDR3 bases read: TGTGGTGCTAGGGGGACTGGGGGCGTTGCAGAAACGCTGTAT. Translating gives CGARGTGGVAETLY. The whole CDR3 region reads CGARGTGGVAETLYF.

Of note for this clone: Gene names are the mouse ones. CDR3 DNA, as far as it was read: TGTGCCAGCAGCTTGGGACTGGGGTATGAACAGTAC. It encodes CASSLGLGYEQY. The entire CDR3 is CASSLGLGYEQYF. V gene TRBV3 combines with J gene TRBJ2-7, with 10 bases identical to TRBD2. The CDR3 end is not reached by the read, which stops 1 residue before it; the germline J gene fills it in. This CDR3 is 13 amino acids long. The J segment lost 4 bases and the V segment lost 3 bases, leaving 0 bases of the junction unmatched. CDR1 is SNHLY, CDR2 FYNGKV, per germline (reference sequence).

By frequency in the sample, this clone is large. The listed genes are named as in mouse. With the read ending 1 residue before the CDR3 end, the germline J gene is used to fill in that end. V usage is TRBV19 and J usage is TRBJ1-4; D possibly corresponds to TRBD1 (5 bases). Germline CDR1 is FNHDT and CDR2 is SITEND (reference sequence). Trimming left V 0 bases short and J 3 bases short, with 6 bases between. The CDR3 has 14 residues. The sequenced CDR3 bases are TGTGCCAGCAGTATAGGGGGGGCCAACGAAAGATTATTT. It yields the protein CASSIGGANERLF. The whole CDR3 protein is CASSIGGANERLFF.

A word on this clone: All gene names here are mouse names. The read ends 1 residue shy of where the CDR3 ends; the end is completed using the germline J gene. The chain uses TRBV12-1 and TRBJ2-3, with 10 bases matching TRBD2. Germline V gene sequence: CDR1 SGHSN, CDR2 HYEKVE. The ends lost 0 bases at V and 0 bases at J; junction bases unmatched: 5. The CDR3 loop spans 17 amino acids. CDR3 in amino acids: CASSLEDWGSSAETLYF. CDR3 DNA (partial): TGTGCCAGCTCTCTCGAGGACTGGGGGTCTAGTGCAGAAACGCTGTAT.

In its sample, this clone ranks as medium-sized (0.01 to 0.1%). Mouse gene names apply. Read data end 1 residue before the CDR3 end; the end is taken from the germline J gene. The V gene is TRBV13-1, the J gene TRBJ2-1; 10 bases are a match to TRBD2. Germline lookup yields CDR1 NSHNY and CDR2 SYGAGN. This CDR3 comprises 15 residues. With V trimmed by 1 base and J by 3 bases, 1 base remained unmatched. Incomplete CDR3 DNA: TGTGCCAGCAGTGATAACTGGGGGGGCTATGCTGAGCAGTTC. It is translated as CASSDNWGGYAEQF. The entire CDR3 is CASSDNWGGYAEQFF.

With regard to this clone: These gene names are mouse names. The read gets to within 1 residue of the CDR3 end, and the germline J gene fills in the rest. This chain links TRBV14 with TRBJ2-4; 8 nucleotides line up with TRBD1. Germline lookup yields CDR1 SGHDT and CDR2 FRDEAV. J gave up 0 bases and V 5 bases, and 5 bases lay outside the gene matches. CDR3 length: 15 residues. The DNA read from the CDR3 is TGTGCCAGCAGCCCGACAGGGGCTAGTCAAAACACCTTGTAC. Translating gives CASSPTGASQNTLY. From start to end, the CDR3 is CASSPTGASQNTLYF.

Turning to this clone: Genes here carry mouse names. The CDR3 is cut off 1 residue early in the read; its end comes from the germline J gene. The chain joins TRBV26 to TRBJ1-1; TRBD1 aligns across 8 bases. CDR1 is KGHPV and CDR2 is FQNQEV in the germline V gene (reference sequence). Trimming removed 7 bases from V and 8 bases from J; junction bases left unmatched: 6. The CDR3 runs 12 residues. The DNA read from the CDR3 is TGTGCCAGCACTCACAGGGGGAGGGAAGTCTTC. It translates to CASTHRGREVF. The entire CDR3 is CASTHRGREVFF.

Regarding this clone: Gene names are mouse gene names. The observed sequence ends 1 residue before the CDR3 terminus, with the missing tail filled in from the germline J gene. This chain joins TRBV12-2 and TRBJ1-4, with TRBD1 matching over 12 bases. Looked up from germline, CDR1 is SGHLS and CDR2 is HYDKME. The V and J ends lost 2 bases and 7 bases, in that order; junction bases with no gene match: 4. This CDR3 contains 15 residues. The CDR3 protein is CASSPGQGAGERLFF. The covered CDR3 bases are TGTGCCAGCTCTCCGGGACAGGGGGCGGGCGAAAGATTATTT.

Concerning this clone itself: The gene names given are mouse names. The sequenced part of the CDR3 DNA is TGTGCCAGCAGAGGGACAGACTATGAACAGTAC. It specifies CASRGTDYEQY. Given in full, the CDR3 is CASRGTDYEQYF. V is TRBV14 and J is TRBJ2-7; 7 bases are a match to TRBD1. The read terminates 1 residue ahead of where the CDR3 ends, so the germline J gene completes it. CDR3 length equals 12 residues. Germline trimming cut 5 bases from V and 3 bases from J; bases unmatched to any gene: 2. The germline gives CDR1 SGHDT, CDR2 FRDEAV.

A remark on this clone: Gene names are mouse gene names. The read finishes 1 residue shy of the CDR3 end, and the germline J gene is used to complete it. V is TRBV26 and J is TRBJ1-6; D is unclear. TRBJ1-6 is annotated as an ORF whose role is uncertain. V lost 0 bases and J lost 5, with 2 bases in between. Germline CDR1 reads KGHPV; CDR2 reads FQNQEV (reference sequence). CDR3 length equals 13 residues. The CDR3 loop reads CASSLSHNSPLYF. The CDR3 DNA, read in part, is TGTGCCAGCAGTCTGTCTCATAATTCGCCCCTCTAC.

About this clone itself: Gene names denote mouse genes. The read terminates 1 residue ahead of where the CDR3 ends, so the germline J gene completes it. The chain has TRBV26 and TRBJ2-3; 7 nucleotides agree with TRBD1. Unmatched junction bases numbered 3, after V lost 6 bases and J lost 0 bases. This CDR3 has 14 amino acids. CDR1 is KGHPV, CDR2 FQNQEV, per germline (reference sequence). CDR3 in amino acids: CASSRQGSAETLYF. Incomplete CDR3 DNA: TGTGCCAGCAGCCGACAGGGTAGTGCAGAAACGCTGTAT.

Details on this clone: Mouse gene names and germline throughout. The CDR3 goes on 1 residue after the read ends, and that part is filled in from the germline J gene. V is TRBV13-2 and J is TRBJ2-5; 7 bases are shared with TRBD1. Trimming at V came to 1 base and at J to 4 bases, leaving 3 bases not matched to a gene. This CDR3 is built from 14 residues. Germline V gene data show CDR1 as NNHNN and CDR2 as SYGAGS (reference sequence). The CDR3 here is CASGDQTGKDTQYF. The covered CDR3 bases are TGTGCCAGCGGTGATCAGACAGGGAAAGACACCCAGTAC.

This clone ranks as medium-sized. The genes are named according to mouse. The DNA ends 1 residue before the CDR3 does, and the rest of the CDR3 is filled in from the germline J gene. J is TRBJ1-3 and V is TRBV26; 9 bases fit TRBD1. This CDR3 has 14 residues. Per germline, CDR1 KGHPV and CDR2 FQNQEV (reference sequence). The ends lost 5 bases at V and 2 bases at J; junction bases unmatched: 1. CDR3 DNA, as far as it was read: TGTGCCAGCAGTTGGGACAGGGCTGGAAATACGCTCTAT. This sequence encodes CASSWDRAGNTLY. The complete CDR3 protein is CASSWDRAGNTLYF.

A few counts support this clone. The gene names given are mouse names. The sequence runs out 1 residue before the end of the CDR3; the remainder is reconstructed from the germline J gene. The chain employs TRBV31 and TRBJ1-6, with D hard to call. TRBJ1-6 is filed as an ORF, its function uncertain. V lost 3 bases and J 0 bases, leaving 3 bases between the germline ends. Germline lookup yields CDR1 GKSSPN and CDR2 SITVG. This CDR3 is 13 amino acids long. The CDR3 DNA, read in part, is TGTGCCTGGAGGAATTCCTATAATTCGCCCCTCTAC. It codes for CAWRNSYNSPLY. The full CDR3 is CAWRNSYNSPLYF.

With respect to this clone: Genes here carry mouse names. The missing CDR3 end, 1 residue past where the read stops, is filled in from the germline J gene. The V call is TRBV23, the J call TRBJ1-4. This CDR3 is built from 15 residues. From germline, CDR1 is KGHTA and CDR2 FQNQQP. The CDR3 DNA, read in part, is TGCTCCAGCAGTCAATCGGGGGGCTTCAACGAAAGATTATTT. It specifies CSSSQSGGFNERLF. The full CDR3 protein is CSSSQSGGFNERLFF. Looking up the rest from reference TRBV23 and TRBJ1-4 gives the full variable domain: DAAVTQKPRYLIKMKGQEAEMKCIPEKGHTAVFWYQQKQSKELKFLIYFQNQQPLDQIDMVKERFSAVCPSSSLCSLGIRTCEAEDSALYLCSSSQSGGFNERLFFGHGTKLSVL.

In the case of this clone: Genes here carry mouse names. From the germline J gene comes the end of the CDR3, since the read stops 1 residue before it. The V and J genes are TRBV4 and TRBJ1-3, with 8 bases lining up with TRBD1. Germline loops: CDR1 LGHDT, CDR2 YNNKQL (reference sequence). This CDR3 contains 14 residues. Trimming removed 4 bases from V and 4 bases from J; junction bases left unmatched: 3. The DNA read from the CDR3 is TGTGCCAGCAGCTTCCGGGACAGGGGAAATACGCTCTAT. As protein: CASSFRDRGNTLY. The complete CDR3 reads CASSFRDRGNTLYF.

On this clone: Genes and germline are mouse. The CDR3 DNA, read in part, is TGTGCCAGCTCTCTTTCAGTAAACACCGGGCAGCTCTAC. This gives the protein CASSLSVNTGQLY. The entire CDR3 protein reads CASSLSVNTGQLYF. This sequence joins TRBV12-1 and TRBJ2-2; D not certain. Read data end 1 residue before the CDR3 end; the end is taken from the germline J gene. V lost 1 base and J lost 1, with 6 bases in between. This CDR3 has 14 amino acids. CDR1 is SGHSN, CDR2 HYEKVE, per germline.

By share, this clone counts as large (0.1 to 1%). The genes and germline here are from mouse. Read data end 1 residue before the CDR3 end; the end is taken from the germline J gene. V is TRBV5 and J is TRBJ1-2; no clear D gene. Trimming took 0 bases from V and 0 from J, leaving 5 bases between them. Germline V gene data show CDR1 as LGHNA and CDR2 as YNLKQL (reference sequence). The CDR3 has 14 residues. The CDR3 region is CASSQDNANSDYTF. The sequenced part of the CDR3 DNA is TGTGCCAGCAGCCAAGACAATGCAAACTCCGACTACACC.

As regards this clone: Mouse germline and gene names are used. The sequenced fragment ends 1 residue before the CDR3 boundary, so the rest is inferred from the germline J gene. The rearrangement links TRBV23 to TRBJ2-1; TRBD1 is taken as the D call from the table, unchecked against the DNA. Germline CDR1 reads KGHTA; CDR2 reads FQNQQP. The CDR3 extends over 16 amino acids. The DNA read from the CDR3 is TGCTCCAGCAGTCCCGGGACAGGGAGTAACTATGCTGAGCAGTTC. Translation: CSSSPGTGSNYAEQF. The whole CDR3 reads CSSSPGTGSNYAEQFF. The whole variable domain, remainder taken from reference TRBV23 and TRBJ2-1, is DAAVTQKPRYLIKMKGQEAEMKCIPEKGHTAVFWYQQKQSKELKFLIYFQNQQPLDQIDMVKERFSAVCPSSSLCSLGIRTCEAEDSALYLCSSSPGTGSNYAEQFFGPGTRLTVL.

In this sample, this clone is medium-sized. The germline and genes are mouse ones. Coverage ceases 1 residue before the CDR3 finishes, and the germline J gene fills in the end. V gene TRBV1 combines with J gene TRBJ1-4; the match to TRBD1 covers 10 bases. Trimming cost V 3 bases and J 1 base; bases outside gene matches: 2. Germline-derived CDR1 and CDR2 are NSQYPW and LRSPGD (reference sequence). The CDR3 has 16 amino acids. The CDR3 sequence is CTCSARDRGSNERLFF. The DNA read from the CDR3 is TGCACCTGCAGTGCGCGGGACAGGGGTTCCAACGAAAGATTATTT.

A remark on this clone: Here the gene names and germline are mouse. The read ends 1 residue early relative to the CDR3; the germline J gene fills the gap. Distinct nucleotide sequences in the sample also encode this CDR3. The chain uses TRBV26 and TRBJ1-4; 7 bases agree with TRBD1. V gave up 2 bases and J gave up 3 bases; unmatched junction bases: 0. CDR1 is KGHPV, CDR2 FQNQEV, per germline (reference sequence). This CDR3 spans 14 amino acids. CDR3 residues: CASSLQGANERLFF. CDR3 DNA, as far as it was read: TGTGCCAGCAGTCTGCAGGGGGCCAACGAAAGATTATTT.

About this clone itself: Mouse names are used for the genes. The CDR3 extends 1 residue past the end of the read, so its final part is completed from the germline J gene. Other DNA sequences in this sample translate to the same CDR3. V and J are TRBV3 and TRBJ2-7; 8 bases fit TRBD1. J was trimmed by 4 bases and V by 1 base; bases with no gene match: 3. The CDR3 has 14 amino acids. CDR1 and CDR2 (germline): SNHLY, FYNGKV (reference sequence). The CDR3 loop is CASSLGDRGYEQYF. CDR3 bases read: TGTGCCAGCAGCTTAGGAGACAGGGGATATGAACAGTAC.

To note about this clone: Any gene name here is a mouse gene name. The CDR3 end is not reached by the read, which stops 1 residue before it; the germline J gene fills it in. V is TRBV13-3 and J is TRBJ2-1; the D gene is possibly TRBD2 (7 bases). This CDR3 contains 15 residues. The ends were cut back, 1 base at V and 3 bases at J, with 11 bases in the middle. From germline, CDR1 is NNHDY and CDR2 SYVADS. CDR3 DNA (partial): TGTGCCAGCAGTGATAACGGGGGGCGCTATGCTGAGCAGTTC. Translating gives CASSDNGGRYAEQF. The CDR3 as a whole reads CASSDNGGRYAEQFF.

Note on this clone: The genes and germline here are from mouse. With the read ending 1 residue before the CDR3 end, the germline J gene is used to fill in that end. This chain connects TRBV26 to TRBJ1-2; no clear D gene. This CDR3 has 12 amino acids. Germline loops: CDR1 KGHPV, CDR2 FQNQEV (reference sequence). Trimming removed 6 bases from V and 2 bases from J, with 7 bases in between. Partial CDR3 DNA: TGTGCCAGCAGAACGGGGAACTCCGACTACACC. As protein: CASRTGNSDYT. Given in full, the CDR3 is CASRTGNSDYTF.

This clone was detected only once. Here the gene names and germline are mouse. With the read ending 1 residue before the CDR3 end, the germline J gene is used to fill in that end. The chain employs TRBV3 and TRBJ2-2; TRBD1 matches at 7 bases. The CDR3 is 14 amino acids. Looked up from germline, CDR1 is SNHLY and CDR2 is FYNGKV (reference sequence). The V gene end was trimmed by 6 bases and the J gene end by 1 base; junction bases not matched to a gene: 2. The DNA read from the CDR3 is TGTGCCAGCAGGAACAGGGGAAACACCGGGCAGCTCTAC. Translated, it gives CASRNRGNTGQLY. The CDR3 reads in full as CASRNRGNTGQLYF.

This clone was recorded a few times. Gene labels here are mouse ones. The CDR3 goes on 1 residue after the read ends, and that part is filled in from the germline J gene. This chain links TRBV15 with TRBJ1-1; D ambiguous. The germline gives CDR1 SGHND, CDR2 FRSKSL. This CDR3 has 14 amino acids. The germline V and J ends were trimmed by 7 bases and 0 bases, with 12 bases remaining between them. CDR3 bases read: TGTGCCAGCACCCCCCAGGTTGCAAACACAGAAGTCTTC. This codes for CASTPQVANTEVF. The full CDR3 reads CASTPQVANTEVFF.

This clone was seen more than once but under ten times. Gene names are the mouse ones. Partial CDR3 DNA: TGTGCCAGCAGTAGGGGTGCAGAAACGCTGTAT. It translates to CASSRGAETLY. The complete CDR3 protein is CASSRGAETLYF. The rearrangement links TRBV26 to TRBJ2-3; D remains unclear. The read ends 1 residue before the CDR3 terminus; that terminus is restored from the germline J gene. The CDR3 loop spans 12 amino acids. Trimming removed 5 bases from V and 1 base from J, with 4 bases in between. Germline CDR1 and CDR2: KGHPV and FQNQEV (reference sequence).

With regard to this clone: Genes and germline are mouse. The CDR3 end lies 1 residue beyond the end of the read and is filled in from the germline J gene. The genes are TRBV4 and TRBJ1-6; D gene uncertain. TRBJ1-6 has ORF status, its function being uncertain. The CDR3 has 12 residues. Germline V lookup: CDR1 LGHDT, CDR2 YNNKQL (reference sequence). Trimming removed 4 bases at V and 5 bases at J, with 3 bases between. The CDR3 bases that were read are TGTGCCAGCAGCTTCCATAATTCGCCCCTCTAC. Its translation: CASSFHNSPLY. The whole CDR3 is CASSFHNSPLYF.

This clone was counted only a few times. The gene symbols are mouse symbols. The sequence runs out 1 residue before the end of the CDR3; the remainder is reconstructed from the germline J gene. The J gene is TRBJ1-5, the V gene TRBV13-1; a weak D match, TRBD1 (5 bases). CDR3 length equals 12 residues. V shed 2 bases and J shed 5 bases, with 5 bases lying between them. The germline CDR1 and CDR2 sequences are NSHNY and SYGAGN. The sequenced CDR3 bases are TGTGCCAGCAGTGAAGGGGACCAGGCTCCGCTT. Protein product: CASSEGDQAPL. The whole CDR3 reads CASSEGDQAPLF.